This is a list of T cell receptor beta chains from one sample in a study of identifying expanded T cells in peripheral blood. The table came from immunoSEQ multiplex PCR; TCRdb's copy has only in-frame clones and leaves some out. This table holds under 150,000 clones, about 80% found once. The sample taken for sequencing was blood. The source is a person between 18 and 69 years old in good health. CDR3s include the opening cysteine and the closing phenylalanine or tryptophan. D genes are given only for firm matches. Size tells how often a clone was seen (once, few, many) or the class of an expanded clone, and some rows leave it out.

>TRBJ1-2|TRBV11-2|-|-
CASSLVGLGGGYTF
TGTGCCAGCAGCTTAGTGGGTTTGGGCGGTGGCTACACCTTC
>TRBJ2-3|TRBV5-1|few|-
CASSLPSPTDTQYF
TGCGCCAGCAGCTTGCCCAGCCCCACAGATACGCAGTATTTT
>TRBJ1-1|TRBV7-9|-|-
CASKTMGGANEAFF
TGTGCCAGCAAAACCATGGGCGGCGCCAATGAAGCTTTCTTT
>TRBJ1-1|TRBV10-3|few|-
CAIKRSLGELNTEAFF
TGTGCCATCAAGAGATCGCTAGGGGAGTTGAACACTGAAGCTTTCTTT
>TRBJ2-7|TRBV11-3|-|-
CASSSLTPEQYF
TGTGCCAGCAGCTCCTTGACACCCGAGCAGTACTTC
>TRBJ2-6|TRBV19|-|-
CASSHRRHHSDSGANVLTF
TGTGCCAGTAGTCATCGTAGGCACCATTCTGACTCTGGGGCCAACGTCCTGACTTTC
>TRBJ1-4|TRBV30|-|-
CAWRDQGNHNEKLFF
TGTGCCTGGAGGGATCAAGGAAATCACAATGAAAAACTGTTTTTT
>TRBJ2-3|TRBV5-1|-|TRBD1
CATRDRASDTQYF
TGCGCCACCAGAGACAGGGCATCTGATACGCAGTATTTT
>TRBJ1-1|TRBV6-1|-|TRBD1
CASSGGQVYEGAFF
TGTGCCAGCAGTGGAGGACAGGTTTATGAAGGGGCTTTCTTT
>TRBJ2-7|TRBV2|-|-
CASRPRTEPTYEQYF
TGTGCCAGCAGACCTCGGACGGAACCGACCTACGAGCAGTACTTC
>TRBJ1-5|TRBV7-8|-|-
CASSLVGRGGNQPQHF
TGTGCCAGCAGCTTAGTGGGTAGGGGGGGAAATCAGCCCCAGCATTTT
>TRBJ2-7|TRBV5-1|-|-
CASSSRGPPNYEQYF
TGCGCCAGCAGCTCCAGGGGCCCGCCAAACTACGAGCAGTACTTC
>TRBJ1-1|TRBV6-1|-|-
CASSEAGSPEAFF
TGTGCCAGCAGTGAAGCGGGAAGCCCGGAAGCTTTCTTT
>TRBJ2-3|TRBV7-9|-|TRBD2
CASSSYGLAGGTDTQYF
TGTGCCAGCAGCTCATATGGACTAGCGGGGGGCACAGATACGCAGTATTTT
>TRBJ1-1|TRBV15|-|-
CATSSPGIAIHLKNTEAFF
TGTGCCACCAGCTCGCCTGGGATCGCCATACACCTAAAGAACACTGAAGCTTTCTTT
>TRBJ1-2|TRBV9|-|-
CASSVDEDYGYTF
TGTGCCAGCAGCGTAGATGAGGACTATGGCTACACCTTC
>TRBJ1-1|TRBV18|-|-
CASSPDRGTEAFF
TGTGCCAGCTCACCGGACCGGGGCACTGAAGCTTTCTTT
>TRBJ1-2|TRBV27|once|-
CASSPIRVLEHGYTF
TGTGCCAGCAGTCCCATCAGGGTTTTGGAGCATGGCTACACCTTC
>TRBJ2-3|TRBV7-9|once|-
CASSLHIDTQYF
TGTGCCAGCAGCTTGCATATTGATACGCAGTATTTT
>TRBJ2-6|TRBV4-1|-|-
CASSQGNSGGANVLTF
TGCGCCAGCAGCCAAGGGAATTCTGGTGGGGCCAACGTCCTGACTTTC
>TRBJ2-6|TRBV6-1|-|-
CASSEDQVGANVLTF
TGTGCCAGCAGTGAAGACCAGGTTGGGGCCAACGTCCTGACTTTC
>TRBJ2-7|TRBV7-8|-|-
CASSLQVVYEQYF
TGTGCCAGCAGCTTACAGGTAGTATACGAGCAGTACTTC